This record covers a single TCR beta chain. Trimming cost V 6 bases and J 3 bases; bases outside gene matches: 12. Germline CDR1 and CDR2: MNHNS and SASEGT. This CDR3 region has 17 residues. In TCRdb, the RT-PCR reads were re-called with MiXCR into one record per CDR3 protein. Of around 700,000 distinct CDR3 sequences in the sample, approximately 15% were seen once. This TCR was recovered from a female donor in good health, serving as a healthy control. This sequence joins TRBV6-1 and TRBJ1-2, with 11 bases that match TRBD1. The sequenced material came from memory CD4+ T cells from blood. CDR3 amino acids: CASRTRDRGSKDYGYTF. The CDR3 DNA reads as TGTGCCAGCAGGACCCGGGACAGGGGGAGTAAGGACTATGGCTACACCTTC.